A selection of T cell receptor beta chains follows, all from one sample in a study of blood T cell repertoires in COVID-19. Some clones are missing from TCRdb's copy, which holds only in-frame ones; the method was immunoSEQ multiplex PCR. The sample lists 540,000 or so clones, around 90% occurring once. Sample: peripheral blood. The receptors come from a woman aged 50 to 60 with COVID-19, enrolled during active disease. Each CDR3 is given with its conserved first and last residue. The D gene is left open where the match is weak. Clone sizes are given selectively: once, few, many, or a class where the clone is expanded.

>TRBV28|-|TRBJ1-1|-
CASTPPGGLNPNTEAFF
TGTGCCAGCACCCCACCCGGGGGACTCAACCCGAACACTGAAGCTTTCTTT
>TRBV5-1|-|TRBJ2-3|-
CASKEGADTQYF
TGCGCCAGCAAAGAGGGGGCAGATACGCAGTATTTT
>TRBV30|-|TRBJ1-1|-
CAWSVRGSEAFF
TGTGCCTGGAGTGTACGTGGCTCTGAAGCTTTCTTT
>TRBV6-6|-|TRBJ1-6|-
CASSSTGDNSPLHF
TGTGCCAGCAGTTCCACGGGGGATAATTCACCCCTCCACTTT
>TRBV6-1|few|TRBJ2-2|-
CASSEGTYTVGTGELFF
TGTGCCAGCAGTGAAGGGACTTACACGGTTGGGACCGGGGAGCTGTTTTTT
>TRBV7-8|-|TRBJ1-2|-
CASTPGTTGGYF
TGTGCCAGCACCCCCGGGACAACTGGGGGTTACTTC
>TRBV27|once|TRBJ1-2|-
CASSPRTDHGYTF
TGTGCCAGCAGTCCCCGGACAGACCATGGCTACACCTTC
>TRBV19|-|TRBJ1-2|-
CASSMGGRIYGYTF
TGTGCCAGTAGTATGGGGGGACGGATCTATGGCTACACCTTC
>TRBV5-4|once|TRBJ2-7|-
CASSLPLGGTYEQYF
TGTGCCAGCAGCTTGCCTCTAGGGGGAACCTACGAGCAGTACTTC
>TRBV5-4|-|TRBJ1-6|-
CASSLEQGFTPLHF
TGTGCCAGCAGCTTGGAACAGGGATTCACACCCCTCCACTTT
>TRBV18|-|TRBJ1-1|TRBD1
CASSPSGTGGVEAFF
TGTGCCAGCTCACCCTCCGGGACAGGGGGCGTTGAAGCTTTCTTT
>TRBV15|-|TRBJ2-3|TRBD2
CATSGIPPTSGGATDTQYF
TGTGCCACCAGCGGAATTCCTCCGACTAGCGGGGGGGCCACAGATACGCAGTATTTT
>TRBV9|-|TRBJ2-3|-
CASSVAVGARRQYF
TGTGCCAGCAGCGTAGCAGTAGGGGCCCGGCGGCAGTATTTT